This T cell receptor beta chain was recovered during a study of spatial heterogeneity in lung cancer. Whole-study findings and limits: Counts that tracked tumor mutation counts were those of expanded intratumoral alpha and beta TCRs.

One entry per CDR3 protein, called by TCRdb with MiXCR from the 5' RACE reads. The repertoire holds approximately 11,000 distinct CDR3 sequences, with 5.2% as singletons. As for time point: sample taken at primary tumor resection. Germline CDR1 is SGHTA and CDR2 is FQGNSA. This CDR3 is 15 amino acids long. Deletions cut 5 bases from V and 9 bases from J, with 17 bases between. This clonotype was observed a handful of times. Its target is unknown. This beta chain slipped into a library made for alpha chains as a stray read, so its size is not meaningful. The chain combines TRBV7-2 with TRBJ1-6, with D possibly TRBD1 on 6 matching bases. The TCR was taken from a male donor with early-stage non-small cell lung cancer. This sample comprised lung tumor tissue, obtained at surgery. DNA of the CDR3: TGTGCCAGCAGCCTGCGACAGGCTCAAGTTTCACCCCTCCACTTT. Protein: CASSLRQAQVSPLHF.